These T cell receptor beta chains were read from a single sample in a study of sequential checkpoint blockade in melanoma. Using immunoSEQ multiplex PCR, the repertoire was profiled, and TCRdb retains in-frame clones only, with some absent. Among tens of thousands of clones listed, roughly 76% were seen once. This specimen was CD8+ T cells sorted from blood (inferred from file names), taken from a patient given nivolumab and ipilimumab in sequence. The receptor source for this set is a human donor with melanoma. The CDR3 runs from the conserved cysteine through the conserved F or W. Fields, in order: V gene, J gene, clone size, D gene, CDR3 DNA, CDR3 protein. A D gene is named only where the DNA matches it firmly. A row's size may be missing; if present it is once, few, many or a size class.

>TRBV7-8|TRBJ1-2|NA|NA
TGTGCCAGCAGCTTAGGGACAGCCCCCGGCTACACCTTC
CASSLGTAPGYTF
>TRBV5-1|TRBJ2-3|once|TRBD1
TGCGCCAGCAGCTCCGGGACAGGGCAAGATACGCAGTATTTT
CASSSGTGQDTQYF
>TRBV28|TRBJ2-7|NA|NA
TGTGCCAGCAGCCAGACCGGGGGGCCTTACGAGCAGTACTTC
CASSQTGGPYEQYF
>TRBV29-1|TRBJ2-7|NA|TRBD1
TGCAGCGTCGGGGACAGGGGCTACGAGCAGTACTTC
CSVGDRGYEQYF
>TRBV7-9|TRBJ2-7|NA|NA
TGTGCCAGCAGCTTAAGAGGCTACGAGCAGTACTTC
CASSLRGYEQYF
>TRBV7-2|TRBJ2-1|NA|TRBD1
TGTGCCAGCAGCCCCGGGACAGGGGGTTACAATGAGCAGTTCTTC
CASSPGTGGYNEQFF
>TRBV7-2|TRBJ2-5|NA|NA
TGTGCCAGCAGCTTATTTACACAGCCAGAGACCCAGTACTTC
CASSLFTQPETQYF
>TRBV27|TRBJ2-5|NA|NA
TGTGCCAGCAGTGCGGACAACCAAGAGACCCAGTACTTC
CASSADNQETQYF
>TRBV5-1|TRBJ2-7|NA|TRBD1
TGCGCCAGCAGCTTCACGGGGACAGGGGACGAGCAGTACTTC
CASSFTGTGDEQYF
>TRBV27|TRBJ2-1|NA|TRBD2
TGTGCCAGCACCGAAGACTGGGGACTAGCGGGCGGACGCGGGAATGAGCAGTTCTTC
CASTEDWGLAGGRGNEQFF
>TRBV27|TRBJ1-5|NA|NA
TGTGCCAGCAGTTTAATCGGAGTCAATCAGCCCCAGCATTTT
CASSLIGVNQPQHF
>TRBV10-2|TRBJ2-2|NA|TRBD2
TGCGCCAGCAGTGACCCGGGACTAGCGGGAGGTTACACCGGGGAGCTGTTTTTT
CASSDPGLAGGYTGELFF
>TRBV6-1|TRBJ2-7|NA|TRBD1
TGTGCCAGCAAAGAAACAGGGGGGACCTACGAGCAGTACTTC
CASKETGGTYEQYF
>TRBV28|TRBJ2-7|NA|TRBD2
TGTGCCAGCCGTTCTGGACTAGCGGTATCCTACGAGCAGTACTTC
CASRSGLAVSYEQYF
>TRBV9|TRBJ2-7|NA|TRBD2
TGTGCCAGCAGCCTCGGGACTAGCGGGCGCTACGAGCAGTACTTC
CASSLGTSGRYEQYF
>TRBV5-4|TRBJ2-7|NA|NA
TGTGCCAGCAGCTTGGAACTAGGGTTCTACGAGCAGTACTTC
CASSLELGFYEQYF
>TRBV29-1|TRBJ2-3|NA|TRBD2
TGCAGCGTTGAAGATAGAGGGACTAGCGGGGTGGGGACAGATACGCAGTATTTT
CSVEDRGTSGVGTDTQYF
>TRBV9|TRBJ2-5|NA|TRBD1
TGTGCCAGCAGCCCAAGGGGGCAGATGGAGACCCAGTACTTC
CASSPRGQMETQYF
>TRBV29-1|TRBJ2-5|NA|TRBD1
TGCAGCGTAGCCGGGACAGGGGAGACCCAGTACTTC
CSVAGTGETQYF
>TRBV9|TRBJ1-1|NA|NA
TGTGCCAGCAGCGGGCCAGGGGAAACTGAAGCTTTCTTT
CASSGPGETEAFF
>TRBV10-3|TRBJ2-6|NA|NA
TGTGCCATCGCCCCGGGGTCTGGGGCCAACGTCCTGACTTTC
CAIAPGSGANVLTF
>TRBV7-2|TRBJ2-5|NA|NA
TGTGCCAGCAGCCCAGGACTAGGGGGGACCCAGTACTTC
CASSPGLGGTQYF
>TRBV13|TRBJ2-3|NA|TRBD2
TGTGCCAGCAGCGCGCCCCGGGGGGGCGAAGATACGCAGTATTTT
CASSAPRGGEDTQYF
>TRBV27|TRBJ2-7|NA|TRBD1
TGTGCCAGCAGAGGACAGGGTCTCACCTACGAGCAGTACTTC
CASRGQGLTYEQYF
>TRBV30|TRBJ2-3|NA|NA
TGTGCCTGGAGTGTACGGGCAGATACGCAGTATTTT
CAWSVRADTQYF
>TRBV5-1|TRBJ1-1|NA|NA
TGCGCCAGCAGCTTGGGGGGGCTGAGGACTGAAGCTTTCTTT
CASSLGGLRTEAFF
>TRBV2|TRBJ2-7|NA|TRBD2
TGTGCCAGCACCCACGGGGGGGCTAGTTCCGAGCAGTACTTC
CASTHGGASSEQYF
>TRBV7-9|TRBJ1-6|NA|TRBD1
TGTGCCAGCAGCCATCCGACAGGGGGCCGTAATTCACCCCTCCACTTT
CASSHPTGGRNSPLHF
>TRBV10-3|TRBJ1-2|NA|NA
TGTGCCATCACCGAGGGAGCTAACTATGGCTACACCTTC
CAITEGANYGYTF
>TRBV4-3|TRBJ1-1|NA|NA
TGCGCCAGCAGCCAAGCCCCGGGGTTTTTCGAAGCTTTCTTT
CASSQAPGFFEAFF
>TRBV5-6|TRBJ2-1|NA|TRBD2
TGTGCCAGCAGCAAACTAGCGGGGGTCGACTACAATGAGCAGTTCTTC
CASSKLAGVDYNEQFF
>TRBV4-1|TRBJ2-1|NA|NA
TGCGCCAGCAGCCAAGTAAGGACAGTTGGGCAGTTCTTC
CASSQVRTVGQFF
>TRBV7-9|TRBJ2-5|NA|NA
TGTGCCAGCAGCTCCCTGGAGGGGGGGCGTTACGAGACCCAGTACTTC
CASSSLEGGRYETQYF
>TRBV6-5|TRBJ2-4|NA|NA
TGTGCCAGCAGGCAGACAGTGCTAGCCAAAAACATTCAGTACTTC
CASRQTVLAKNIQYF
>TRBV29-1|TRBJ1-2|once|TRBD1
TGCAGCGTCGGGCCCGGGACAGGGGCGGCTAACTATGGCTACACCTTC
CSVGPGTGAANYGYTF
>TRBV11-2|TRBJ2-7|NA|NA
TGTGCCAGCAGCCACCCGAGGTTCGGTACGGAGCAGTACTTC
CASSHPRFGTEQYF
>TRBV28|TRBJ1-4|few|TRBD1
TGTGCCAGCAGTTTAAGACACAGGGGGAGCGAAAAACTGTTTTTT
CASSLRHRGSEKLFF
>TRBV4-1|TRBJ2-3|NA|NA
TGCGCCAGCAGCCAATCACCTAGCCTACACACAGATACGCAGTATTTT
CASSQSPSLHTDTQYF
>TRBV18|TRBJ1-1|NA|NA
TGTGCCAGCTCACCCCTACCCCCCGGGAACGGGGGGGACACTGAAGCTTTCTTT
CASSPLPPGNGGDTEAFF
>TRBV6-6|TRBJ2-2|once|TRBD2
TGTGCCAGCAGTTATAGGCGGGAGGGGAACACCGGGGAGCTGTTTTTT
CASSYRREGNTGELFF
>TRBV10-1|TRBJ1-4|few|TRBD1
TGCGCCAGCCTCGGACAGGGTGCAACTAATGAAAAACTGTTTTTT
CASLGQGATNEKLFF
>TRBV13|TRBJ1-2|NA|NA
TGTGCCAGCAGCCTAGCGGTCGCGGGCTACACCTTC
CASSLAVAGYTF
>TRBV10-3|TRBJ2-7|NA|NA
TGTGCCATCAGGTGGACAGAAGGACTCGAGCAGTACTTC
CAIRWTEGLEQYF
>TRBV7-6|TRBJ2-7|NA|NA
TGTGCCAGCAGCCCACAGGGTTTCGAGCAGTACTTC
CASSPQGFEQYF
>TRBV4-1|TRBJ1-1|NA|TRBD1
TGCGCCAGCAGCCTGACAGGGATTAGCACTGAAGCTTTCTTT
CASSLTGISTEAFF
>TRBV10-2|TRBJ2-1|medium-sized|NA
TGCGCCAGCAGTTCCACAGTCTCCTACAATGAGCAGTTCTTC
CASSSTVSYNEQFF
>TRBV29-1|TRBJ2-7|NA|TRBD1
TGCAGCGTTGAGGGGACAGGGACGACCTACGAGCAGTACTTC
CSVEGTGTTYEQYF
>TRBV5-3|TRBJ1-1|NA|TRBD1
TGTGCCAGAAGCCCGGGCGGGACAGGGGCCTTGAACACTGAAGCTTTCTTT
CARSPGGTGALNTEAFF
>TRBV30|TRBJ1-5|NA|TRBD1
TGTGCCTGGAGCCCGGACAGGGGGCAGCCCCAGCATTTT
CAWSPDRGQPQHF
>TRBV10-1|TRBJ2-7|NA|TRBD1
TGCGCCAGCAGTGTGGACAGGGGGGGATCCTACGAGCAGTACTTC
CASSVDRGGSYEQYF